Shown below are 6 T cell receptor beta chains from a single sample sequenced in a study of T-cell reconstitution after alpha-beta-depleted transplantation in children. Unique molecular identifiers tagged the TCRbeta library. TCRdb recomputed calls from the PCR reads with MiXCR, one row per CDR3 protein. The table includes 400,000 to 500,000 distinct CDR3 sequences, about 11% detected once. The sequencing here drew on PBMCs from the stem cell graft donor, taken from the stem cell graft. The receptors shown here come from a human donor who donated a stem cell graft to a child with acute myeloid leukemia.

This clonotype was seen a handful of times. CDR3 coding DNA: TGCGCCAGCAGCCAAGGCGCCGGGACAGGGGGATCCTACGAGCAGTACTTC. This gives the protein CASSQGAGTGGSYEQYF. This sequence joins TRBV4-1 and TRBJ2-7; 11 nucleotides match TRBD1. The V gene's germline CDR1 is MGHRA and CDR2 YSYEKL. V lost 1 base and J lost 1; bases outside the gene matches: 6. This CDR3 has 17 residues.

This clonotype was detected ten times or more. The chain couples TRBV29-1 to TRBJ2-3, with D unclear. The germline V gene has CDR1 SQVTM and CDR2 ANQGSEA. V was pared by 4 bases and J by 4 bases, with 9 bases between. The CDR3 is 12 amino acids. CDR3 coding DNA: TGCAGCGTTGGTCAAGGGTCAGATACGCAGTATTTT. Translation gives CSVGQGSDTQYF.

The CDR3 loop reads CASSQGLARQGHYGYTF. The DNA of the CDR3 is TGTGCCAGCAGCCAAGGACTAGCGCGACAGGGGCACTATGGCTACACCTTC. The V call is TRBV3-1, the J call TRBJ1-2, with 8 bases fitting TRBD1. V was pared by 1 base and J by 3 bases, with 10 bases of the junction left unmatched. Looked up from germline, CDR1 is LGHDT and CDR2 is YNNKEL (reference sequence). This CDR3 is 17 amino acids long. Full variable domain (remainder filled in from reference TRBV3-1 and TRBJ1-2): DTAVSQTPKYLVTQMGNDKSIKCEQNLGHDTMYWYKQDSKKFLKIMFSYNNKELIINETVPNRFSPKSPDKAHLNLHINSLELGDSAVYFCASSQGLARQGHYGYTFGSGTRLTVV.

This clonotype showed up just a few times. This rearrangement joins TRBV5-1 to TRBJ2-5; 7 bases line up with TRBD2. Germline CDR1 and CDR2: SGHRS and YFSETQ. V lost 4 bases to trimming and J lost 1 base; unmatched junction nucleotides: 4. The CDR3 runs 14 residues. The CDR3 coding sequence is TGCGCCAGCAGCCACAGCGGGGCCCAAGAGACCCAGTACTTC. Protein product: CASSHSGAQETQYF. The full variable domain, in which reference TRBV5-1 and TRBJ2-5 provide the parts outside the CDR3, is KAGVTQTPRYLIKTRGQQVTLSCSPISGHRSVSWYQQTPGQGLQFLFEYFSETQRNKGNFPGRFSGRQFSNSRSEMNVSTLELGDSALYLCASSHSGAQETQYFGPGTRLLVL.

There are many counts of this clonotype. The J gene is TRBJ2-7, the V gene TRBV5-5; D is perhaps TRBD2 (6 bases). Germline V gives CDR1 SGHKS, CDR2 YYEKEE (reference sequence). V lost 0 bases, J lost 2 bases, and 12 bases lay in between. The CDR3 runs to 15 residues. The chain's CDR3 is CASSLAPQRAYEQYV. DNA of the CDR3: TGTGCCAGCAGCTTGGCCCCCCAGCGGGCCTACGAGCAGTACGTC.

This clonotype was found a few times. The J gene is TRBJ2-5, the V gene TRBV5-6, with 8 bases that match TRBD1. With 5 bases clipped from V and 2 bases from J, the junction kept 5 bases outside the gene matches. The CDR3 is 14 residues long. Germline CDR1 reads SGHDT; CDR2 reads YYEEEE. Here the CDR3 reads CASSARDRQETQYF. The CDR3, as DNA: TGTGCCAGCAGTGCCCGGGACAGGCAAGAGACCCAGTACTTC.